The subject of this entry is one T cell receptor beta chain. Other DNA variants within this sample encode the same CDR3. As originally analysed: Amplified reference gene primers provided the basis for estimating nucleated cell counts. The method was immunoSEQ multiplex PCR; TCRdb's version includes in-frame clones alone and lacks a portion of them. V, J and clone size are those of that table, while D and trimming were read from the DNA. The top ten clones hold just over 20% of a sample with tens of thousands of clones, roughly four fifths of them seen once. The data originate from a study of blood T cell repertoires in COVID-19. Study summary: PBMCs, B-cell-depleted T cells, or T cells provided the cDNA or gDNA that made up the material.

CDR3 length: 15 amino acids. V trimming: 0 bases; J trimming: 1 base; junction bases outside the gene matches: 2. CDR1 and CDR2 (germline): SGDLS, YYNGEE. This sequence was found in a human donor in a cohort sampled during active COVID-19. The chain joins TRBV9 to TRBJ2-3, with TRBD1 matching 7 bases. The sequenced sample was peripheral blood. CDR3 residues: CASSVGQGGTDTQYF. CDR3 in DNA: TGTGCCAGCAGCGTAGGGCAGGGGGGCACAGATACGCAGTATTTT.